The 8 T cell receptor beta chains in this list originate from one sample, sequenced in a study of T cell changes during pregnancy in multiple sclerosis (dated by TCRdb to the late 2010s). The method was the immunoSEQ multiplex PCR assay. TCRdb took this table from immuneACCESS and kept in-frame rearrangements with V and J called. Such tables lack part of the clones; where checked against another copy, unresolved V genes explain under half of the gap, and the rest is unexplained. The sample records approximately 69,000 clones, around nine tenths of which are singletons. Together, the top ten hold approximately 2% of the sample. The source material was peripheral blood, sampled in the second trimester of pregnancy. These receptors were obtained from a female donor in good health, enrolled as a control in a pregnancy study.

This chain joins TRBV30 and TRBJ1-4, with 8 nucleotides matching TRBD1. The germline V gene has CDR1 GTSNPN and CDR2 SVGIG (reference sequence). This CDR3 contains 13 residues. V shed 5 bases and J 7 bases; nucleotides not matched to a gene: 6. DNA of the CDR3: TGTGCCTGGGACGACAGGGGCGCTGAAAAACTGTTTTTT. Its protein is CAWDDRGAEKLFF.

The J gene is TRBJ1-1, the V gene TRBV6-5; maybe TRBD1 (5 bases). With 0 bases removed from V and 11 bases from J, the gap between germline ends came to 13 bases. The CDR3 is 13 amino acids. Germline values: CDR1 MNHEY, CDR2 SVGAGI. The CDR3: CASSYSEQANAFF. The CDR3 DNA sequence: TGTGCCAGCAGTTACTCGGAACAGGCAAACGCTTTCTTT.

Worth noting for this clone: Other DNA sequences from this sample encode an identical CDR3 as well. The chain couples TRBV2 to TRBJ1-1; D gene unclear. Germline V lookup: CDR1 SNHLY, CDR2 FYNNEI. CDR3 size: 13 residues. The V and J ends lost 0 bases and 2 bases respectively, with 4 bases between them. The CDR3 DNA follows: TGTGCCAGCAGTGAAGCCTTAAACACTGAAGCTTTCTTT. Protein product: CASSEALNTEAFF.

CDR3 sequence: CATSDTSDPSSGNTIYF. The DNA for the CDR3 is TGTGCCACCAGCGATACTTCCGATCCGAGCTCTGGAAACACCATATATTTT. This sequence joins TRBV15 and TRBJ1-3; D not resolved. CDR1 and CDR2 from the germline V gene are LNHNV and YYDKDF (reference sequence). V lost 5 bases and J 0 bases, leaving 17 bases between the germline ends. This CDR3 contains 17 residues.

J is TRBJ2-7 and V is TRBV29-1, with 8 nucleotides matching TRBD1. CDR1 is SQVTM, CDR2 ANQGSEA, per germline. The CDR3 loop spans 13 amino acids. CDR3 bases: TGCAGTGCCCAGGGGGCAGGGGACTACGAGCAGTACTTC. It translates to CSAQGAGDYEQYF.

V is TRBV27 and J is TRBJ1-2; a possible D gene is TRBD1 (6 bases). Trimming cost V 5 bases and J 7 bases, with 23 bases left between them. The CDR3 has 16 amino acids. Germline V gene lookup returns CDR1 MNHEY and CDR2 SMNVEV (reference sequence). As DNA, the CDR3 is TGTGCCAGCAGTCCGTACACAGGGTATAAGTTTGGTGGCTACACCTTC. Protein sequence: CASSPYTGYKFGGYTF.

This chain links TRBV7-9 with TRBJ1-2; maybe TRBD1 (5 bases). V was trimmed by 0 bases and J by 5 bases, leaving 13 bases between them. CDR1 is SEHNR, CDR2 FQNEAQ, per germline (reference sequence). This CDR3 has 15 residues. CDR3 protein: CASSLAPADTYGYTF. In DNA form, the CDR3 reads TGTGCCAGCAGCTTAGCCCCGGCGGACACTTATGGCTACACCTTC.

The chain is built from TRBV7-8 and TRBJ2-7; no firm D call. The CDR3 loop spans 13 amino acids. CDR1 is SGHVS, CDR2 FQNEAQ, per germline. Trimming pared 6 bases from V and 3 bases from J, leaving 12 bases between. The CDR3 loop reads CASRLTVGYEQYF. CDR3 DNA: TGTGCCAGCAGGCTGACTGTGGGCTACGAGCAGTACTTC.